These 17 T cell receptor beta chains share one sample of origin, sequenced in a study of T-cell reconstitution after alpha-beta-depleted transplantation in children. As it was prepared, the TCRbeta library received unique molecular identifiers. TCRdb used MiXCR to reprocess the PCR reads, holding one entry per CDR3 protein. The sample lists 73,000 or so distinct CDR3 sequences, 4.9% occurring once. The sequenced sample was PBMCs, mostly from graft donor cells, obtained 180 days after TCRalphabeta/CD19-depleted stem cell transplant. These receptors originate from a boy under three years old who had a stem cell transplant for acute myeloid leukemia, so the T cells may come from the graft donor.

This clonotype was picked up many times. The CDR3 here is CASSFPGSGNEKLFF. CDR3 nucleotides: TGTGCCAGCAGTTTTCCAGGGTCGGGTAATGAAAAACTGTTTTTT. V gene TRBV6-2 or TRBV6-3 combines with J gene TRBJ1-4, with D possibly being TRBD1 (5 bases). V was cut by 4 bases and J by 4 bases, with 13 bases left in between. Germline values: CDR1 MNHEY, CDR2 SVGEGT. This CDR3 has 15 amino acids.

This clonotype was seen ten or more times. The chain couples TRBV20-1 to TRBJ2-4; no definite D call. Germline V gives CDR1 DFQATT, CDR2 SNEGSKA (reference sequence). V was clipped by 7 bases and J by 0 bases, with 13 bases between them. The CDR3 runs 14 residues. The CDR3 DNA is TGCAGTGGAAGAAAGGACCTAGCCAAAAACATTCAGTACTTC. It specifies CSGRKDLAKNIQYF.

Many counts were recorded for this clonotype. The chain is built from TRBV7-2 and TRBJ2-7; D is possibly TRBD1 (6 bases). This CDR3 has 15 residues. Germline V gene lookup returns CDR1 SGHTA and CDR2 FQGNSA. The V gene lost 1 base and the J gene lost 0 bases, with 10 bases spanning the gap. The CDR3 protein is CASSLGQGTSYEQYF. CDR3 DNA: TGTGCCAGCAGCTTAGGGCAGGGGACCTCCTACGAGCAGTACTTC.

This clonotype was detected many times. V is TRBV3-1 and J is TRBJ2-5; 8 bases are shared with TRBD2. This CDR3 spans 13 amino acids. CDR1 is LGHDT, CDR2 YNNKEL, per germline (reference sequence). Trimming at V came to 5 bases and at J to 3 bases, leaving 2 bases not matched to a gene. This CDR3 reads CASSRAGEETQYF. The CDR3 coding sequence is TGTGCCAGCAGCAGAGCGGGGGAAGAGACCCAGTACTTC.

This clonotype was observed at least ten times. The V and J genes are TRBV28 and TRBJ1-1, with D perhaps TRBD1 (6 bases). CDR3 length: 15 amino acids. From germline, CDR1 is MDHEN and CDR2 SYDVKM. The V end was cut by 5 bases, the J end by 1 base, with 14 bases between. CDR3: CASSPQGLSNTEAFF. The CDR3 coding sequence is TGTGCCAGCAGTCCTCAGGGGCTATCGAACACTGAAGCTTTCTTT.

This clonotype was found many times. The chain uses TRBV7-2 and TRBJ2-3; D might be TRBD2 (6 bases). Trimming left V 1 base short and J 0 bases short, with 11 bases between. The CDR3 length is 16 residues. The germline V gene encodes CDR1 SGHTA and CDR2 FQGNSA. This chain's CDR3 is CASSLEGLPSTDTQYF. CDR3 coding DNA: TGTGCCAGCAGCTTAGAAGGACTACCGAGCACAGATACGCAGTATTTT.

This clonotype has ten or more counts. The chain combines TRBV6-6 with TRBJ1-4; possible D gene TRBD1, 6 bases. V was cut by 2 bases and J by 8 bases, with 9 bases left in between. The length of the CDR3 is 13 residues. CDR1 is MNHNY, CDR2 SVGAGI, per germline (reference sequence). Here the CDR3 DNA reads TGTGCCAGCAGTTACAGGGGGTGGGAAAAACTGTTTTTT. Translated: CASSYRGWEKLFF.

This clonotype was detected many times. J is TRBJ2-2 and V is TRBV20-1; 10 positions match TRBD1. The germline V gene encodes CDR1 DFQATT and CDR2 SNEGSKA (reference sequence). Losses at the gene ends were 5 bases for V and 0 bases for J; bases not matched to a gene: 0. This CDR3 is built from 14 residues. This CDR3 is CSAGQGANTGELFF. In nucleotides, the CDR3 is TGCAGTGCTGGACAGGGGGCGAACACCGGGGAGCTGTTTTTT.

This clonotype occurred many times. This chain joins TRBV7-6 and TRBJ2-2; 10 bases map to TRBD2. The CDR3 length is 16 residues. V gave up 1 base and J gave up 6 bases; unmatched junction bases: 5. In germline, CDR1 is SGHVS, CDR2 FNYEAQ. The CDR3 loop is CASSLGASGGPGELFF. The CDR3 coding sequence is TGTGCCAGCAGCTTAGGGGCTAGCGGGGGACCCGGGGAGCTGTTTTTT.

This clonotype showed up just a few times. The V call is TRBV3-1, the J call TRBJ2-2, with D unclear. The CDR3 extends over 15 amino acids. The germline V gene encodes CDR1 LGHDT and CDR2 YNNKEL (reference sequence). The germline V and J ends were trimmed by 1 base and 6 bases, with 12 bases remaining between them. The CDR3: CASSQVRSASGELFF. The CDR3 DNA sequence: TGTGCCAGCAGCCAAGTTAGGTCGGCATCCGGGGAGCTGTTTTTT. Complete variable domain (other parts from reference TRBV3-1 and TRBJ2-2): DTAVSQTPKYLVTQMGNDKSIKCEQNLGHDTMYWYKQDSKKFLKIMFSYNNKELIINETVPNRFSPKSPDKAHLNLHINSLELGDSAVYFCASSQVRSASGELFFGEGSRLTVL.

In this sample, this clonotype turned up many times. The chain joins TRBV6-5 to TRBJ2-7, with 9 positions matching TRBD1. V was clipped by 6 bases and J by 4 bases; unmatched bases: 10. Per the germline V gene, CDR1 is MNHEY and CDR2 is SVGAGI. CDR3 length equals 15 residues. CDR3 sequence (DNA): TGTGCCAGCAGGAACTCGGGACAGGGCTTTTACGAGCAGTACTTC. This codes for CASRNSGQGFYEQYF.

This clonotype was detected only a few times. V is TRBV11-2 and J is TRBJ2-3, with TRBD2 matching over 8 bases. The germline V gene has CDR1 SGHAT and CDR2 FQNNGV. The length of the CDR3 is 15 residues. Trimming removed 6 bases from V and 6 bases from J; junction bases left unmatched: 11. The CDR3: CASSLTSDRWDTQYF. CDR3 nucleotides: TGTGCCAGCAGTCTGACTAGCGACCGGTGGGATACGCAGTATTTT.

This clonotype was seen many times. V is TRBV5-1 and J is TRBJ1-6, with no clear D. Per the germline V gene, CDR1 is SGHRS and CDR2 is YFSETQ. Trimming cost V 1 base and J 4 bases, with 6 bases left between them. The CDR3 covers 14 residues. For the CDR3, the DNA is TGCGCCAGCAGCTTGACGGGGTATAATTCACCCCTCCACTTT. Residues: CASSLTGYNSPLHF.

This clonotype was counted many times. This chain uses TRBV20-1 with TRBJ2-1, with 8 bases matching TRBD2. Germline CDR1 DFQATT, CDR2 SNEGSKA (reference sequence). The J segment lost 2 bases and the V segment lost 3 bases, leaving 3 bases of the junction unmatched. This CDR3 comprises 14 residues. The CDR3 coding sequence is TGCAGTGCTAGCGGGGGGGCAACCTACAATGAGCAGTTCTTC. Encoded protein: CSASGGATYNEQFF.

This clonotype was seen many times. The genes are TRBV5-1 and TRBJ2-3; D tentatively fits TRBD1 or TRBD2 (6 bases each). Germline V gene lookup returns CDR1 SGHRS and CDR2 YFSETQ. The CDR3 runs 17 residues. V shed 5 bases and J shed 0 bases, with 19 bases lying between them. The CDR3: CASRYLGGATSTDTQYF. CDR3 nucleotide sequence: TGCGCCAGCAGATACCTGGGGGGCGCAACTAGCACAGATACGCAGTATTTT.

This clonotype was seen many times. The chain links TRBV29-1 to TRBJ2-1; 8 bases agree with TRBD1. The CDR3 totals 15 residues. Trimming removed 1 base from V and 5 bases from J; junction bases left unmatched: 7. CDR1 and CDR2 from the germline V gene are SQVTM and ANQGSEA. The CDR3 region has the DNA TGCAGCGTTGAAGGCGGAAGGACAGGGAACAATGAGCAGTTCTTC. Protein sequence: CSVEGGRTGNNEQFF.

This clonotype was counted many times. The chain combines TRBV19 with TRBJ1-6, with D perhaps matching TRBD1 (6 bases). This CDR3 is built from 15 residues. CDR1 is LNHDA and CDR2 is SQIVND in the germline V gene (reference sequence). The V gene lost 6 bases and the J gene lost 9 bases, with 18 bases spanning the gap. This CDR3 is CASRFQGTRGSPLHF. CDR3 in DNA: TGTGCCAGTAGATTTCAGGGGACCCGAGGTTCACCCCTCCACTTT.